The clone carrying this T cell receptor beta chain has a single count. These data come from a study of shared clonotypes between healthy human individuals. CDR1 and CDR2 from the germline V gene are ENHRY and SYGVKD. The CDR3 is 13 residues long. Deletions cut 8 bases from V and 2 bases from J, with 11 bases between. The repertoire was sequenced with immunoSEQ multiplex PCR; TCRdb's copy has only in-frame clones and lacks some. The sample records some 1,400,000 clones, roughly 96% being singletons. The clonotype comes from a man aged 25-45 years in good health. The chain uses TRBV10-3 and TRBJ2-3, with D perhaps given as TRBD1 or TRBD2 (5 bases each). The sample was naive CD4+ T cells sorted from blood. Subset denoted: CD45RA+ positively selected. CDR3 region: CAIWDPNTDTQYF. The CDR3, as DNA: TGTGCCATCTGGGACCCCAACACAGATACGCAGTATTTT.